Below are 29 T cell receptor beta chains sequenced from a single sample in a study of CD8 T cells in acute hepatitis C reinfection. Time point: naive CD8 control sorted from an acute-time-point sample. Here immunoSEQ multiplex PCR was the method, and the copy in TCRdb shows in-frame clones only, minus some. Of 38,000 or so clones in the sample, around nine tenths were seen once. Sample: naive CD8+ T cells from PBMCs. The receptor set was obtained from a young man with chronic hepatitis C.

The chain has TRBV27 and TRBJ2-7; TRBD2 is a possible D gene (6 bases). Trimming pared 0 bases from V and 1 base from J, leaving 13 bases between. Germline-derived CDR1 and CDR2 are MNHEY and SMNVEV (reference sequence). The length of the CDR3 is 16 residues. As DNA, the CDR3 is TGTGCCAGCAGTTTATCGGCGGGAATTCTTTCCTACGAGCAGTACTTC. This sequence encodes CASSLSAGILSYEQYF.

The chain links TRBV15 to TRBJ1-2; perhaps TRBD1 as D (5 bases). Looked up from germline, CDR1 is LNHNV and CDR2 is YYDKDF (reference sequence). V lost 0 bases and J 0 bases, leaving 8 bases between the germline ends. This CDR3 contains 15 residues. CDR3 bases: TGTGCCACCAGCAGAGAGTCAGGGACTAACTATGGCTACACCTTC. It codes for CATSRESGTNYGYTF.

The chain links TRBV10-2 to TRBJ1-2, with D unclear. The V gene's germline CDR1 is WSHSY and CDR2 SAAADI. The CDR3 length is 15 residues. V was pared by 2 bases and J by 0 bases, with 10 bases between. In DNA, the CDR3 is TGCGCCAGCAGTGAGGACGGACTCCCTAACTATGGCTACACCTTC. It codes for CASSEDGLPNYGYTF.

This sequence joins TRBV7-9 and TRBJ1-2, with D tentatively TRBD1 (6 bases). Germline V lookup: CDR1 SEHNR, CDR2 FQNEAQ (reference sequence). The V end was cut by 5 bases, the J end by 2 bases, with 21 bases between. The CDR3 extends over 17 amino acids. The CDR3 DNA is TGTGCCAGCAGCCTCCCCAAAACAGGGTCCCCCAACTATGGCTACACCTTC. This sequence encodes CASSLPKTGSPNYGYTF. The variable domain in full, completed from reference TRBV7-9 and TRBJ1-2, reads DTGVSQNPRHKITKRGQNVTFRCDPISEHNRLYWYRQTLGQGPEFLTYFQNEAQLEKSRLLSDRFSAERPKGSFSTLEIQRTEQGDSAMYLCASSLPKTGSPNYGYTFGSGTRLTVV.

This rearrangement joins TRBV9 to TRBJ2-1; D remains unclear. The CDR3 contains 15 residues. Germline lookup yields CDR1 SGDLS and CDR2 YYNGEE. Trimming shortened V by 0 bases and J by 1 base, and 8 bases separated the two germline ends. The CDR3 DNA is TGTGCCAGCAGCGTAGAGGTCACGTCCTACAATGAGCAGTTCTTC. Translating gives CASSVEVTSYNEQFF.

The rearrangement joins TRBV6-4 to TRBJ2-7; D gene ambiguous. Per the germline V gene, CDR1 is MRHNA and CDR2 is SNTAGT. CDR3 length: 15 residues. The CDR3 DNA sequence: TGTGGATTGGGAAACCAAAGACCCCGGAAAGGCGAGCAGTACTTC. It translates to CGLGNQRPRKGEQYF.

This clone appeared a few times. The chain recombines TRBV11-2 with TRBJ1-2; TRBD1 matches 7 bases. Per germline, CDR1 SGHAT and CDR2 FQNNGV. V shed 4 bases and J 6 bases; nucleotides not matched to a gene: 5. This CDR3 region has 13 residues. The CDR3 loop reads CASSSSTGNGYTF. In DNA, the CDR3 is TGTGCCAGCAGCTCCTCGACAGGGAATGGCTACACCTTC.

This clone was seen a handful of times. The genes are TRBV4-3 and TRBJ1-5; the match to TRBD1 covers 10 bases. The CDR3 has 15 residues. V was pared by 1 base and J by 6 bases, with 3 bases of the junction left unmatched. Germline CDR1 is LGHNA and CDR2 is YSLEER. CDR3 protein: CASSQGTGGTQPQHF. As DNA, the CDR3 is TGCGCCAGCAGCCAAGGGACAGGGGGGACTCAGCCCCAGCATTTT.

The sample holds a few counts of this clone. The chain uses TRBV7-9 and TRBJ2-1; TRBD2 might be the D (6 bases). CDR3 length equals 13 residues. The germline V gene encodes CDR1 SEHNR and CDR2 FQNEAQ (reference sequence). The V gene lost 3 bases and the J gene lost 7 bases, with 10 bases spanning the gap. The CDR3 DNA is TGTGCCAGCAGCTTTCCGGGGAGGAATGAGCAGTTCTTC. Residues: CASSFPGRNEQFF.

The CDR3 nucleotides read TGTGCCAGCAGCACACCCGGACTAATGAACACTGAAGCTTTCTTT. Its protein product is CASSTPGLMNTEAFF. The V gene is TRBV6-5, the J gene TRBJ1-1; D call uncertain. CDR3 length equals 15 residues. Trimming took 6 bases from V and 0 from J, leaving 14 bases between them. Germline loops: CDR1 MNHEY, CDR2 SVGAGI.

The rearrangement joins TRBV2 to TRBJ2-1; D is possibly TRBD2 (5 bases). Germline V gene lookup returns CDR1 SNHLY and CDR2 FYNNEI. The V and J ends lost 2 bases and 10 bases respectively, with 9 bases between them. This CDR3 comprises 12 residues. The CDR3 coding sequence is TGTGCCAGCAGTGAATTCGGGAAGGAGCAGTTCTTC. Its translation: CASSEFGKEQFF.

The rearrangement joins TRBV6-5 to TRBJ1-5, with D possibly matching TRBD1 (6 bases). Germline V CDR1 and CDR2: MNHEY, SVGAGI. The V end lost 5 bases, the J end lost 3 bases, and 14 bases lay between the germline ends. This CDR3 spans 15 amino acids. CDR3 sequence reads: CASSKQGMNNQPQHF. CDR3 coding DNA: TGTGCCAGCAGTAAACAGGGTATGAACAATCAGCCCCAGCATTTT.

Only one count was recorded for this clone. V gene TRBV19 combines with J gene TRBJ2-1, with 9 bases matching TRBD1. The ends lost 1 base at V and 6 bases at J; junction bases unmatched: 4. The CDR3 contains 15 residues. CDR1 LNHDA and CDR2 SQIVND come from the germline V gene (reference sequence). The CDR3 DNA follows: TGTGCCAGTAGTATAGGACAGGGGGTAATCAATGAGCAGTTCTTC. It encodes CASSIGQGVINEQFF.

V usage is TRBV19 and J usage is TRBJ1-5; TRBD1 matches 7 bases. The germline V gene has CDR1 LNHDA and CDR2 SQIVND (reference sequence). The CDR3 is made up of 15 amino acids. The J segment lost 3 bases and the V segment lost 5 bases, leaving 7 bases of the junction unmatched. This CDR3 is CASSPRDSSNQPQHF. In DNA form, the CDR3 reads TGTGCCAGTAGTCCTCGGGACAGTTCCAATCAGCCCCAGCATTTT.

This clone was detected a few times. The chain couples TRBV27 to TRBJ1-2; 8 bases map to TRBD1. The CDR3 extends over 15 amino acids. V was clipped by 3 bases and J by 3 bases; unmatched bases: 6. Looked up from germline, CDR1 is MNHEY and CDR2 is SMNVEV (reference sequence). The CDR3 DNA follows: TGTGCCAGCAGTTTGGACAGGGAAGATGACTATGGCTACACCTTC. Translation: CASSLDREDDYGYTF.

As concerns this clone: This sample includes further DNA sequences coding for the same CDR3. The chain couples TRBV2 to TRBJ1-2, with 11 positions matching TRBD1. The CDR3 sequence is 15 residues long. V lost 6 bases to trimming and J lost 6 bases; unmatched junction nucleotides: 9. Germline CDR1 and CDR2: SNHLY and FYNNEI. The CDR3 sequence: CASRTGTGGIDGYTF. The CDR3 nucleotides are TGTGCCAGCAGGACCGGGACAGGGGGAATAGATGGCTACACCTTC.

V usage is TRBV27 and J usage is TRBJ2-5; weak D call: TRBD1 (6 bases). Deletions cut 2 bases from V and 0 bases from J, with 7 bases between. The CDR3 totals 14 residues. The germline V gene encodes CDR1 MNHEY and CDR2 SMNVEV (reference sequence). The CDR3, as DNA: TGTGCCAGCAGTTTAGGACAGAACCAAGAGACCCAGTACTTC. It codes for CASSLGQNQETQYF.

The chain combines TRBV5-8 with TRBJ1-2; no definite D call. V dropped 0 bases and J dropped 0 bases, with 9 bases sitting between them. Germline V gene data show CDR1 as SGHTS and CDR2 as YDEGEE. The CDR3 sequence is 15 residues long. The DNA for the CDR3 is TGTGCCAGCAGCTTGGTTGAACGAGCTAACTATGGCTACACCTTC. It specifies CASSLVERANYGYTF.

The V and J genes are TRBV4-3 and TRBJ1-5; tentative D call: TRBD1 (5 bases). CDR1 LGHNA and CDR2 YSLEER come from the germline V gene. The length of the CDR3 is 17 residues. Trimming took off 0 bases at V and 3 bases at J, with 15 bases between the two ends. The CDR3 reads CASSQDGYRTANQPQHF. The CDR3 DNA sequence: TGCGCCAGCAGCCAAGATGGATACAGGACCGCCAATCAGCCCCAGCATTTT.

The V gene is TRBV30, the J gene TRBJ2-7; 9 nucleotides align to TRBD2. The CDR3 sequence is 14 residues long. Per the germline V gene, CDR1 is GTSNPN and CDR2 is SVGIG (reference sequence). V trimming: 5 bases; J trimming: 2 bases; junction bases outside the gene matches: 7. The CDR3 is CAWRIAGETYEQYF. CDR3 in DNA: TGTGCCTGGCGGATAGCGGGAGAAACCTACGAGCAGTACTTC.

V gene TRBV2 combines with J gene TRBJ2-1; the D is unclear. There are 12 residues in the CDR3. Germline CDR1 reads SNHLY; CDR2 reads FYNNEI. The V end was cut by 7 bases, the J end by 6 bases, with 10 bases between. Here the CDR3 DNA reads TGTGCCAGCACGGTGGCTACCAATGAGCAGTTCTTC. It yields the protein CASTVATNEQFF.

This chain joins TRBV27 and TRBJ2-5, with 8 positions matching TRBD1. Trimming cost V 0 bases and J 5 bases; bases outside gene matches: 11. Germline V gene lookup returns CDR1 MNHEY and CDR2 SMNVEV (reference sequence). This CDR3 region has 17 residues. The CDR3 nucleotides are TGTGCCAGCAGTTTATCGTTCCTCCAGGGGGCCAAGGAGACCCAGTACTTC. Protein sequence: CASSLSFLQGAKETQYF.

The chain uses TRBV15 and TRBJ1-5, with TRBD1 matching 11 bases. V lost 5 bases to trimming and J lost 5 bases; unmatched junction nucleotides: 2. Germline CDR1 reads LNHNV; CDR2 reads YYDKDF (reference sequence). CDR3 length equals 14 residues. CDR3 sequence (DNA): TGTGCCACCAGCCGGGACAGGGGGGATCAGCCCCAGCATTTT. This translates into CATSRDRGDQPQHF.

The chain recombines TRBV7-9 with TRBJ2-7; D possibly uses TRBD1 or TRBD2 (6 bases each). The CDR3 covers 14 residues. The germline gives CDR1 SEHNR, CDR2 FQNEAQ (reference sequence). Trimming took off 5 bases at V and 5 bases at J, with 16 bases between the two ends. The CDR3: CASSPSLGGDEQYF. In nucleotides, the CDR3 is TGTGCCAGCAGCCCGTCCCTGGGGGGCGACGAGCAGTACTTC.

The gene calls are TRBV7-9 and TRBJ2-7; a possible D gene is TRBD2 (6 bases). The germline V gene encodes CDR1 SEHNR and CDR2 FQNEAQ (reference sequence). The length of the CDR3 is 16 residues. Trimming left V 4 bases short and J 2 bases short, with 18 bases between. CDR3 in amino acids: CASSSPERRGTYEQYF. CDR3 bases: TGTGCCAGCAGCTCCCCCGAGCGTCGGGGGACCTACGAGCAGTACTTC. Full variable domain (missing parts from reference TRBV7-9 and TRBJ2-7): DTGVSQNPRHKITKRGQNVTFRCDPISEHNRLYWYRQTLGQGPEFLTYFQNEAQLEKSRLLSDRFSAERPKGSFSTLEIQRTEQGDSAMYLCASSSPERRGTYEQYFGPGTRLTVT.

The chain employs TRBV4-1 and TRBJ2-7; no clear D gene. The V and J ends lost 2 bases and 3 bases respectively, with 8 bases between them. Germline loops: CDR1 MGHRA, CDR2 YSYEKL. This CDR3 is built from 13 residues. The CDR3 sequence is CASSQRPYYEQYF. DNA of the CDR3: TGCGCCAGCAGCCAACGGCCTTACTACGAGCAGTACTTC.

The chain is built from TRBV6-5 and TRBJ1-1; D not resolved. V was pared by 6 bases and J by 8 bases, with 10 bases between. The V gene's germline CDR1 is MNHEY and CDR2 SVGAGI. This CDR3 comprises 11 residues. In DNA, the CDR3 is TGTGCCAGCAGCGCCGGAGGGGAAGCTTTCTTT. Translating it yields CASSAGGEAFF.

This clone has a handful of counts. This chain joins TRBV6-1 and TRBJ2-2, with D tentatively TRBD2 (6 bases). CDR3 length: 11 residues. CDR1 MNHNS and CDR2 SASEGT come from the germline V gene. The V end lost 7 bases, the J end lost 10 bases, and 10 bases lay between the germline ends. CDR3 coding DNA: TGTGCCAGCACGGGGGAGTTGGAGCTGTTTTTT. Translating gives CASTGELELFF.

In its sample, this clone was seen a few times. The rearrangement uses TRBV25-1 and TRBJ1-1; TRBD1 agrees at 8 bases. CDR3 length equals 14 residues. The trim removed 7 bases at V and 5 bases at J, leaving 9 bases unmatched. Germline V CDR1 and CDR2: MGHDK, SYGVNS. CDR3 nucleotide sequence: TGTGCCAGCACCCAACAGGGGGTTGGTACTGAAGCTTTCTTT. This translates into CASTQQGVGTEAFF.